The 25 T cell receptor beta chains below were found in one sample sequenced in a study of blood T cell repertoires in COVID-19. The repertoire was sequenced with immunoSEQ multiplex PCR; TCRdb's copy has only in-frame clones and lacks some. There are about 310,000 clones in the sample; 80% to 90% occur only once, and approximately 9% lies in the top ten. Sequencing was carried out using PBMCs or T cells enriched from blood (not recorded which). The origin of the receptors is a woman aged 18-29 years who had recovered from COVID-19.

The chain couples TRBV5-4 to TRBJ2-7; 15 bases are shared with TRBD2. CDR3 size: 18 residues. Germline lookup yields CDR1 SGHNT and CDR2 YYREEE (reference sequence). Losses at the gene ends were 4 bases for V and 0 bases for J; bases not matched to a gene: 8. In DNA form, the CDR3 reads TGTGCCAGCAGCACCGGGACTAGCGGGGGGCTTTCCTCCTACGAGCAGTACTTC. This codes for CASSTGTSGGLSSYEQYF.

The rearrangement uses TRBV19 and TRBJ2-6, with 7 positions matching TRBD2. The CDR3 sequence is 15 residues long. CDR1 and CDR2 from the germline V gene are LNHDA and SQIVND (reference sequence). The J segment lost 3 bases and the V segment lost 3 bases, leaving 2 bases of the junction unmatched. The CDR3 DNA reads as TGTGCCAGTAGTATGGGGAGGGGTGGGGCCAACGTCCTGACTTTC. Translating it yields CASSMGRGGANVLTF.

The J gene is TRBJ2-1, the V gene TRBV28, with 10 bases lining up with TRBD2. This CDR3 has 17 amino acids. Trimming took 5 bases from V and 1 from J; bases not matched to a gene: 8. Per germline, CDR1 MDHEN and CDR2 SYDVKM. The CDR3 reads CASSPTLAGVSYNEQFF. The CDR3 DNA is TGTGCCAGCAGTCCGACGCTAGCGGGAGTTTCCTACAATGAGCAGTTCTTC. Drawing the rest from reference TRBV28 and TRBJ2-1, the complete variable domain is DVKVTQSSRYLVKRTGEKVFLECVQDMDHENMFWYRQDPGLGLRLIYFSYDVKMKEKGDIPEGYSVSREKKERFSLILESASTNQTSMYLCASSPTLAGVSYNEQFFGPGTRLTVL.

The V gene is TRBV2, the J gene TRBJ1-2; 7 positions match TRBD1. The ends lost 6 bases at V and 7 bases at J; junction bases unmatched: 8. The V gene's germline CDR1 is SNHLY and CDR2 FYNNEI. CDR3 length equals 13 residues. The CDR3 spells CASRGDSGGGYTF. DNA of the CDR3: TGTGCCAGCAGGGGGGACAGTGGCGGTGGCTACACCTTC.

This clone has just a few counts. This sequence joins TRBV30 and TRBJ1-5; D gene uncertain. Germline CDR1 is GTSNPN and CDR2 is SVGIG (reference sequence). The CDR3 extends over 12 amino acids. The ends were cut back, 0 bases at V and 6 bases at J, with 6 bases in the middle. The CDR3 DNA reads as TGTGCCTGGAGTGTAGGAGCTCAGCCCCAGCATTTT. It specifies CAWSVGAQPQHF.

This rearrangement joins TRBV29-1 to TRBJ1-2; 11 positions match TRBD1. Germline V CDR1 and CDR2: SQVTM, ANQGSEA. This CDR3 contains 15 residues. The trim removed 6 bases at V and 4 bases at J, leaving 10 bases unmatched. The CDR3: CSVEDRGRVIYGYTF. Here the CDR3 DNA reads TGCAGCGTGGAGGACAGGGGGCGCGTTATCTATGGCTACACCTTC.

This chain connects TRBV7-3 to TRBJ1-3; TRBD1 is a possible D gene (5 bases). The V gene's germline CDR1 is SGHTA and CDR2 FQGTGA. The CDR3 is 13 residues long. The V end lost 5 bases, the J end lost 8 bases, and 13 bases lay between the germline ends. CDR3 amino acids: CASSQGAGDTIYF. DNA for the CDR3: TGTGCCAGCAGCCAAGGGGCCGGAGACACCATATATTTT. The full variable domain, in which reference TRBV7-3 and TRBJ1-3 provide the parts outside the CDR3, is GAGVSQTPSNKVTEKGKYVELRCDPISGHTALYWYRQSLGQGPEFLIYFQGTGAADDSGLPNDRFFAVRPEGSVSTLKIQRTERGDSAVYLCASSQGAGDTIYFGEGSWLTVV.

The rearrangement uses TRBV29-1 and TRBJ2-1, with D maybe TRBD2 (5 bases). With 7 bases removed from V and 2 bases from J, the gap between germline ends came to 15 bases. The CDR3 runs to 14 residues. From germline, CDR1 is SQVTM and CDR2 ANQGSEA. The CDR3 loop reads CSGEGRTTYNEQFF. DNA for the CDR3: TGCAGCGGGGAAGGGAGAACGACCTACAATGAGCAGTTCTTC.

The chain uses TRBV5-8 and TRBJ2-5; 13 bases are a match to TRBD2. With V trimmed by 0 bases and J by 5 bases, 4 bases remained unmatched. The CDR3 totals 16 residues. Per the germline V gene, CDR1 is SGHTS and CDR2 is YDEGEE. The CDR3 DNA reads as TGTGCCAGCAGCTTGGATGGGACTAGCGGGGTTGAGACCCAGTACTTC. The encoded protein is CASSLDGTSGVETQYF.

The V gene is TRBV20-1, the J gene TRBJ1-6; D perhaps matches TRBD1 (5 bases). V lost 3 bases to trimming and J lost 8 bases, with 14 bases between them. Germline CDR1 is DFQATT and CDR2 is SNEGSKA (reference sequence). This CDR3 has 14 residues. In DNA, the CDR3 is TGCAGTGCTAGTCGAAGGGGCAAGGATTCACCCCTCCACTTT. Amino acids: CSASRRGKDSPLHF.

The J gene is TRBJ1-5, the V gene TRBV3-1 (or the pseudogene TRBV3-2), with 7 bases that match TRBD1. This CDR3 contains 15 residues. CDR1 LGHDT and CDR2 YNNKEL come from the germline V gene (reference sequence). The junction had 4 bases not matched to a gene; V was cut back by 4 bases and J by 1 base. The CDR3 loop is CASSRGTASNQPQHF. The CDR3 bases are TGTGCCAGCAGCCGAGGGACAGCCAGCAATCAGCCCCAGCATTTT.

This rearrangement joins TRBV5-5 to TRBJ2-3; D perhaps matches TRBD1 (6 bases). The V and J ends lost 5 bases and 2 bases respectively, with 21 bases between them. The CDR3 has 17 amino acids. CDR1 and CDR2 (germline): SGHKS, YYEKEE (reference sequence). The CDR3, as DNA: TGTGCCAGCAGACCTCTGACAGGTAGCCACTACACAGATACGCAGTATTTT. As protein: CASRPLTGSHYTDTQYF.

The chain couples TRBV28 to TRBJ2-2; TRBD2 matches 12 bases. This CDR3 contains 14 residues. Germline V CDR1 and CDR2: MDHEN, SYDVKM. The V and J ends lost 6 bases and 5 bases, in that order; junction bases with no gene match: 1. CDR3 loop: CASRLAGGTGELFF. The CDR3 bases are TGTGCCAGCAGGCTAGCGGGGGGGACCGGGGAGCTGTTTTTT.

The CDR3 region has the DNA TGTGCCAGCAGTGAAAGAGGGTCGAACACCGGGGAGCTGTTTTTT. Its translation: CASSERGSNTGELFF. The chain has TRBV2 and TRBJ2-2; a weak D match, TRBD2 (5 bases). The CDR3 is 15 residues long. The germline V and J ends were trimmed by 2 bases and 0 bases, with 7 bases remaining between them. From germline, CDR1 is SNHLY and CDR2 FYNNEI. Full variable domain (outside the CDR3, taken from reference TRBV2 and TRBJ2-2): EPEVTQTPSHQVTQMGQEVILRCVPISNHLYFYWYRQILGQKVEFLVSFYNNEISEKSEIFDDQFSVERPDGSNFTLKIRSTKLEDSAMYFCASSERGSNTGELFFGEGSRLTVL.

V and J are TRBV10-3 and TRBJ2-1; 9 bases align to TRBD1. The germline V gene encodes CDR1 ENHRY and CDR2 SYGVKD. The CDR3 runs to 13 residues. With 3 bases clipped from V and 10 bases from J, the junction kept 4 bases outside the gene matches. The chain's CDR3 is CAISDGDREEQFF. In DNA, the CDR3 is TGTGCCATCAGTGATGGGGACAGGGAAGAGCAGTTCTTC.

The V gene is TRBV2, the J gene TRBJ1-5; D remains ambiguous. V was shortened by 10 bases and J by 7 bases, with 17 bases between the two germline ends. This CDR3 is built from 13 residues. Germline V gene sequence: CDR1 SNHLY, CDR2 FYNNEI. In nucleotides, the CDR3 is TGTGCCACCACGAAGGAGGGAGGACAGCCCCAGCATTTT. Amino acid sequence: CATTKEGGQPQHF.

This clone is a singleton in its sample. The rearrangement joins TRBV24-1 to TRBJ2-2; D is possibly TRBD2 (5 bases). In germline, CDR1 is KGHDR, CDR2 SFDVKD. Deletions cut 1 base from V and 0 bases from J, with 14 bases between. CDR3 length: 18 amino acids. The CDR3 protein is CATSDFSRRRPNTGELFF. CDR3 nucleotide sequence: TGTGCCACCAGTGATTTTAGTCGGAGGAGACCGAACACCGGGGAGCTGTTTTTT.

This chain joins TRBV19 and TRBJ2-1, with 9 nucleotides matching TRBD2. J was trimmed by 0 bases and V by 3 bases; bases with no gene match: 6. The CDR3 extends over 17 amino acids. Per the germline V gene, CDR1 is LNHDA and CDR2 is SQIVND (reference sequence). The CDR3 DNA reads TGTGCCAGTAGTATTTGGCTAGCGGGACTCTCCTACAATGAGCAGTTCTTC. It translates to CASSIWLAGLSYNEQFF.

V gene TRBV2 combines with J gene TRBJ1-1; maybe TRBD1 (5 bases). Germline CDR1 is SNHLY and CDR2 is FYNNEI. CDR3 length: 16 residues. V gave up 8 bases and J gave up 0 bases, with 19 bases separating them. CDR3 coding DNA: TGTGCCAGCTTGGGGGGTCCTGCTCGAATGAACACTGAAGCTTTCTTT. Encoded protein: CASLGGPARMNTEAFF. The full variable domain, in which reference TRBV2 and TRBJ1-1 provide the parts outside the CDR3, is EPEVTQTPSHQVTQMGQEVILRCVPISNHLYFYWYRQILGQKVEFLVSFYNNEISEKSEIFDDQFSVERPDGSNFTLKIRSTKLEDSAMYFCASLGGPARMNTEAFFGQGTRLTVV.

The CDR3 region has the DNA TGCGCCACCCAATTCACGGCGGGAGGGCCCGGGGAGACCCAGTACTTC. Translated, it gives CATQFTAGGPGETQYF. The J gene is TRBJ2-5, the V gene TRBV5-1; 9 nucleotides align to TRBD2. The V gene end was trimmed by 9 bases and the J gene end by 5 bases; junction bases not matched to a gene: 17. The CDR3 extends over 16 amino acids. CDR1 is SGHRS, CDR2 YFSETQ, per germline.

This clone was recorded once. CDR3 amino acids: CASSPPFRGRSYEQYF. DNA for the CDR3: TGTGCCAGCAGTCCCCCATTCAGGGGCCGATCCTACGAGCAGTACTTC. The rearrangement joins TRBV28 to TRBJ2-7, with D perhaps TRBD1 (6 bases). V lost 5 bases, J lost 1 base, and 18 bases lay in between. The CDR3 is made up of 16 amino acids. CDR1 is MDHEN and CDR2 is SYDVKM in the germline V gene.

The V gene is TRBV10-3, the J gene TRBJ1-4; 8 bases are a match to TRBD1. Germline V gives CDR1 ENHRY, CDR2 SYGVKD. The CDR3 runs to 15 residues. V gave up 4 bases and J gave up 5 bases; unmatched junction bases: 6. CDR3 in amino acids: CAISGQGASNEKLFF. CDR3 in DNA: TGTGCCATCAGTGGCCAGGGGGCCTCAAATGAAAAACTGTTTTTT.

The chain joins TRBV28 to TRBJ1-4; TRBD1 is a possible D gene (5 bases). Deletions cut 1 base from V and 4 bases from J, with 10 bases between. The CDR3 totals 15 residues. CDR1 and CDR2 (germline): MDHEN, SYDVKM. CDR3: CASSLLSGGNEKLFF. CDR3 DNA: TGTGCCAGCAGTTTATTATCCGGGGGTAATGAAAAACTGTTTTTT.

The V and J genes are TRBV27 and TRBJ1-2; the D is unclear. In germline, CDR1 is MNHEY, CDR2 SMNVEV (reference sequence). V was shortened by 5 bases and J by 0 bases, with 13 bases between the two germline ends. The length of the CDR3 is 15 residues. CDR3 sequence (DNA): TGTGCCAGCAGTCCCAACAGCCTTACTAACTATGGCTACACCTTC. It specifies CASSPNSLTNYGYTF.

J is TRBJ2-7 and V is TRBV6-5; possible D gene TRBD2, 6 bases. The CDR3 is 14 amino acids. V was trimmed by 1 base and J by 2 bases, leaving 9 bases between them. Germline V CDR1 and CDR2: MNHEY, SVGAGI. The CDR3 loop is CASSYWGETYEQYF. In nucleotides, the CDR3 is TGTGCCAGCAGTTACTGGGGGGAAACCTACGAGCAGTACTTC.